This T cell receptor beta chain was recorded in a study of blood T cell repertoires in COVID-19. In the study's own analysis: Scientists estimated how many nucleated cells there were by amplifying reference gene primers. Sequenced by immunoSEQ multiplex PCR; TCRdb stores in-frame clones only, minus some. The V and J calls and clone size were taken over from that table, and D and trimming were inferred from the DNA. The table records roughly 280,000 clones, 70% to 90% of them present only once. CDR3 length: 18 residues. Trimming removed 3 bases from V and 0 bases from J; junction bases left unmatched: 12. Germline V gives CDR1 SGHRS, CDR2 YFSETQ.

The TCR sequence derives from a man aged 55 to 70 who had recovered from COVID-19. Sequenced input: peripheral blood. The V and J genes are TRBV5-1 and TRBJ2-7, with TRBD2 identical over 10 bases. DNA of the CDR3: TGCGCCAGCAGCTGGGGGGCTAGCGGGAGCCGCAGCTCCTACGAGCAGTACTTC. It encodes CASSWGASGSRSSYEQYF.